This T cell receptor (beta chain) was sequenced in a study of post-analysis software for immune sequencing data (dated by TCRdb to about 2015). For context, the study as a whole: Recorded disease courses included relapsing-remitting, secondary progressive and progressive-relapsing multiple sclerosis, with some patients lacking subtype annotation. The patient repertoires were compared against some twelve previously published healthy control repertoires obtained from donors aged 6 to 25 years. A subset of samples was prepared in parallel using single-end sample barcoding, then pooled and co-amplified after Illumina adapter ligation.

The library came from PCR. TCRdb names Illumina HiSeq 2500 as the instrument used. To reduce PCR and sequencing biases, unique molecular identifiers were incorporated into the TCR beta cDNA libraries. Roughly 0.5 million cDNA molecules were obtained per 1 to 10 million input T cells, so each molecule approximated one T cell. The patient libraries were prepared and sequenced using the same protocol as the earlier healthy control dataset. Within a given batch, samples were prepared together, multiplexed and sequenced on the same HiSeq lane. Concerning the study's data processing: Raw barcoded reads were processed with MIGEC, and single-read molecular identifier groups were discarded before consensus assembly and CDR3 extraction. VDJtools was used for post-analysis of the clonotype tables, with diversity normalized by down-sampling every dataset to the smallest sample size. To correct batch-related cross-sample contamination, repertoire overlap clustering matched CDR3 amino acid sequences but not nucleotide sequences. Starting from the raw public reads, TCRdb applied fastp trimming at Q25, assembled clones with MiXCR and retained in-frame beta chains. Here each entry gathers all rows of one CDR3 protein and keeps the most common genes and DNA. TCRdb, not the authors, supplied the V and J calls. In all, the sample holds roughly 540,000 distinct CDR3 sequences, and around 36% of those were seen once. Jointly, the top ten make up 4.5% to 7.5% of the sample.

TCR beta repertoires were profiled from peripheral blood of about a dozen young patients with multiple sclerosis to demonstrate the VDJtools post-analysis software. The patients with multiple sclerosis were children and adolescents between about 6 and 17 years of age. Details on this clonotype: Its specific antigen is unknown. No clone much larger than this one lies a single base away; base qualities are absent.

General study outcomes and caveats: Multiple sclerosis patients had significantly lower normalized Chao1 diversity than controls, a result that suggests substantial peripheral T-cell clonal expansion. The control group was slightly older than the multiple sclerosis patient group. Direct clustering with F measure revealed strong co-clustering of samples prepared in the same batch, which led to a batch-effect correction.

Sequencing used blood. The receptor was isolated from a girl under 18 with multiple sclerosis.

The CDR3 region has the sequence CASSLITGPLGSEQFF. The DNA sequence is TGTGCCAGCAGTTTAATTACGGGACCCCTCGGTTCTGAGCAGTTCTTC. The chain was built from TRBV28 and TRBJ2-1; the D region may be TRBD1 or TRBD2, each matching 5 bases equally. CDR1 is given as MDHEN and CDR2 as SYDVKM, both from the germline V gene. V is reduced by 2 bases and J by 9 bases, leaving a spacing of 20 bases between them. Spanning cysteine to phenylalanine, the CDR3 consists of 16 amino acids. Only the CDR3 region is kept as DNA, spanning 48 bases read in frame from base 1.